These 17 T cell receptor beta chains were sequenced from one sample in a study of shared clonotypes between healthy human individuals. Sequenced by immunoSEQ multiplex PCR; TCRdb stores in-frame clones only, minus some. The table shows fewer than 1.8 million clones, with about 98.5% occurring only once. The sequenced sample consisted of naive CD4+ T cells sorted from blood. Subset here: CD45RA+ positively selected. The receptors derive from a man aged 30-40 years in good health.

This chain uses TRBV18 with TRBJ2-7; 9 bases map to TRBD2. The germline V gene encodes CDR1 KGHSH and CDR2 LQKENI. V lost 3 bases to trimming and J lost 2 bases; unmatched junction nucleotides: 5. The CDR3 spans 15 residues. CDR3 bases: TGTGCCAGCTCACCCCTAGCGGGGAGCCCCTACGAGCAGTACTTC. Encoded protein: CASSPLAGSPYEQYF.

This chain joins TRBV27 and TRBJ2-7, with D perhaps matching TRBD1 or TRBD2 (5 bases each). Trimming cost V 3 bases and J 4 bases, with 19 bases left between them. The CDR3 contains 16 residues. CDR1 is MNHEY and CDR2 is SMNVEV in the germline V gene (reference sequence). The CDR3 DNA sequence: TGTGCCAGCAGTTTTTTGGGGACGAAAATTGAGTACGAGCAGTACTTC. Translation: CASSFLGTKIEYEQYF.

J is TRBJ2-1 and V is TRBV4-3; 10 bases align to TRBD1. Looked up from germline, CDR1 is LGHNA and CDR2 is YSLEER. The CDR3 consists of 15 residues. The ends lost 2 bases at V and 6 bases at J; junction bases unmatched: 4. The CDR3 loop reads CASSQPGQGINEQFF. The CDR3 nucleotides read TGCGCCAGCAGCCAACCGGGACAGGGGATCAATGAGCAGTTCTTC.

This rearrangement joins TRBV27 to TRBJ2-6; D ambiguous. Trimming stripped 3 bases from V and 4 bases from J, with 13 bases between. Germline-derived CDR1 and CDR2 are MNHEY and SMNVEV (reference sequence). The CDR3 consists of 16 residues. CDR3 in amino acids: CASSFPRASGANVLTF. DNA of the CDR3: TGTGCCAGCAGTTTCCCCCGGGCTTCCGGGGCCAACGTCCTGACTTTC.

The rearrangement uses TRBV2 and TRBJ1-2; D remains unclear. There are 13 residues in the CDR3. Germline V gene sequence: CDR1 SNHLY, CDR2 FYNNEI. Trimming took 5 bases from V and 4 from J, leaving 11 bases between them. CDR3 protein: CASSPAPSYGYTF. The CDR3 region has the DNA TGTGCCAGCAGTCCGGCACCCAGCTATGGCTACACCTTC.

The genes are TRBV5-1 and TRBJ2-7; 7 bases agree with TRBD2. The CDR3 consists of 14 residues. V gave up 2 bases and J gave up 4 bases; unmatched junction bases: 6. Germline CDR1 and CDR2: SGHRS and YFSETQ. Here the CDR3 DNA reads TGCGCCAGCAGCTTAGGAACTAGCGAGTACGAGCAGTACTTC. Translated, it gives CASSLGTSEYEQYF.

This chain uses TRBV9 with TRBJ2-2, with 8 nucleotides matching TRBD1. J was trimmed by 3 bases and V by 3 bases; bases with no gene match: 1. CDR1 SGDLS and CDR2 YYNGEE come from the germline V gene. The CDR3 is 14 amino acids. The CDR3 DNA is TGTGCCAGCAGCGCGGACAGGGACACCGGGGAGCTGTTTTTT. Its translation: CASSADRDTGELFF.

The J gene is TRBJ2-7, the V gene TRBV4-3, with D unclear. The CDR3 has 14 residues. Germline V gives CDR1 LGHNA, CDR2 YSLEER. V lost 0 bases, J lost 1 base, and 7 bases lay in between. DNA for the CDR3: TGCGCCAGCAGCCAAGATTGGATTTCCTACGAGCAGTACTTC. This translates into CASSQDWISYEQYF.

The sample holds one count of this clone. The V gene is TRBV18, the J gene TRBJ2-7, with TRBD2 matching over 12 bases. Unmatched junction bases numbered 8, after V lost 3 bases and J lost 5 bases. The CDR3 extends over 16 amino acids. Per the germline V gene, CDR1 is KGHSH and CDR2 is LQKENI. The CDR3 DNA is TGTGCCAGCTCACCGTTGCCAGGACTAGCGGGGAACGAGCAGTACTTC. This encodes CASSPLPGLAGNEQYF.

The CDR3 region has the DNA TGTGCCAGTAGTATAGACTCCGGGCCGTACTATGGCTACACCTTC. It specifies CASSIDSGPYYGYTF. The chain employs TRBV19 and TRBJ1-2; unclear D gene. The V gene lost 0 bases and the J gene lost 3 bases, with 11 bases spanning the gap. CDR1 LNHDA and CDR2 SQIVND come from the germline V gene (reference sequence). This CDR3 contains 15 residues.

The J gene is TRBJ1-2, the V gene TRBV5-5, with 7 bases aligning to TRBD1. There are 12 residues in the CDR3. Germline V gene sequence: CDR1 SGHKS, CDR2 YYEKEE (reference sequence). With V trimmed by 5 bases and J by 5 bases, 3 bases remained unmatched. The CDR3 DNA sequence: TGTGCCAGCAGGCAGGGGGATTATGGCTACACCTTC. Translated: CASRQGDYGYTF.

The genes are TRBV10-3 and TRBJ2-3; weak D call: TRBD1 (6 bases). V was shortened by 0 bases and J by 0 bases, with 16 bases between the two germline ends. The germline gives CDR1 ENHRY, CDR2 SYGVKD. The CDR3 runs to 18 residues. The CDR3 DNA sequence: TGTGCCATCAGTGAGTCGCGGGTTTCGGGACAAAGCACAGATACGCAGTATTTT. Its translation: CAISESRVSGQSTDTQYF.

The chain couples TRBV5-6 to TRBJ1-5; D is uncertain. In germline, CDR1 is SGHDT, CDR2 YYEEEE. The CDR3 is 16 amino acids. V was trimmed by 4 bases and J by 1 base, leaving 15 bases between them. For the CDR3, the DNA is TGTGCCAGCAGCCGCGGACCCACAGAAAGCAATCAGCCCCAGCATTTT. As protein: CASSRGPTESNQPQHF.

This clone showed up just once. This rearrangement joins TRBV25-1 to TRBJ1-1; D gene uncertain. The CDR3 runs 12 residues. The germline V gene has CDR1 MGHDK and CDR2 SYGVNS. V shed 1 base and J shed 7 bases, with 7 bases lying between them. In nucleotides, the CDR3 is TGTGCCAGCAGTGAATCAGGCAGTGAAGCTTTCTTT. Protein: CASSESGSEAFF. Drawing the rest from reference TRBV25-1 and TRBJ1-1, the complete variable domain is EADIYQTPRYLVIGTGKKITLECSQTMGHDKMYWYQQDPGMELHLIHYSYGVNSTEKGDLSSESTVSRIRTEHFPLTLESARPSHTSQYLCASSESGSEAFFGQGTRLTVV.

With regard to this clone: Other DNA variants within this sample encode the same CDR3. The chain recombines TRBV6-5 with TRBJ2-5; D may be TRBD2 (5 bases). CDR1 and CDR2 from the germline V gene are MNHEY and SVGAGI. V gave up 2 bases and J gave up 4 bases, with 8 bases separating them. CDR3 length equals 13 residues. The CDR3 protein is CASSYPGRETQYF. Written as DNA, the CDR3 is TGTGCCAGCAGTTACCCGGGAAGAGAGACCCAGTACTTC.

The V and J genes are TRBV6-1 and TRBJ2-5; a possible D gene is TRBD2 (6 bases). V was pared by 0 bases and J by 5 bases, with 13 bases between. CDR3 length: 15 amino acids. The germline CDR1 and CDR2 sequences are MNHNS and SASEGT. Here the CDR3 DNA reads TGTGCCAGCAGTGAAGCTAGGGGAGGAGGTGAGACCCAGTACTTC. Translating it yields CASSEARGGGETQYF.

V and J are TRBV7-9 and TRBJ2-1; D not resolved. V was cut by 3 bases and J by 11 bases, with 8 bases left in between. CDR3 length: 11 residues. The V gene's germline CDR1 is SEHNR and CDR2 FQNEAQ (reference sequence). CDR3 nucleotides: TGTGCCAGCAGCTTGCGCCTCAAGCAGTTCTTC. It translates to CASSLRLKQFF.